The 13 T cell receptor beta chains below come from one sample, sequenced in a study of OX40 agonist ivuxolimab in advanced cancers. The table came from immunoSEQ multiplex PCR; TCRdb's copy has only in-frame clones and leaves some out. The sample records more than 65,000 clones, 90% being singletons. Sequenced here: CD4+ or CD8+ T cells sorted from blood, sampled in a trial of the OX40 agonist ivuxolimab. These receptors originate from an adult with an advanced solid tumor such as melanoma, head and neck, liver or kidney cancer.

The rearrangement links TRBV6-1 to TRBJ2-1, with 7 bases fitting TRBD2. From germline, CDR1 is MNHNS and CDR2 SASEGT. V gave up 4 bases and J gave up 10 bases; unmatched junction bases: 16. This CDR3 is 16 amino acids long. The CDR3 nucleotides read TGTGCCAGCAGTGTGGAGCGGGGACGCCGGGGTGGGGAGCAGTTCTTC. Protein: CASSVERGRRGGEQFF.

The rearrangement links TRBV5-6 to TRBJ2-7, with a weak D call TRBD1 (5 bases). The CDR3 covers 12 residues. Between the trimmed V and J ends, which lost 4 bases and 3 bases, there was a span of 8 bases. Germline V gene data show CDR1 as SGHDT and CDR2 as YYEEEE. CDR3 DNA sequence: TGTGCCAGCAGCGACGACAGCTACGAGCAGTACTTC. This gives the protein CASSDDSYEQYF.

V and J are TRBV18 and TRBJ1-1; no firm D call. The V end was cut by 2 bases, the J end by 6 bases, with 10 bases between. This CDR3 has 13 amino acids. The germline V gene encodes CDR1 KGHSH and CDR2 LQKENI. Here the CDR3 reads CASSPGDSSEAFF. The CDR3 region has the DNA TGTGCCAGCTCACCAGGGGATAGCTCTGAAGCTTTCTTT.

V gene TRBV7-3 combines with J gene TRBJ2-5, with 7 nucleotides matching TRBD2. CDR3 length equals 12 residues. Germline assignment: CDR1 SGHTA and CDR2 FQGTGA. With 2 bases clipped from V and 10 bases from J, the junction kept 4 bases outside the gene matches. CDR3 coding DNA: TGTGCCAGCAGCTTAGACGCGGGGGACCAGTACTTC. Its translation is CASSLDAGDQYF.

J is TRBJ2-5 and V is TRBV20-1; D is perhaps TRBD1 or TRBD2 (5 bases each). Looked up from germline, CDR1 is DFQATT and CDR2 is SNEGSKA (reference sequence). The CDR3 sequence is 11 residues long. The V end was cut by 8 bases, the J end by 4 bases, with 11 bases between. The chain's CDR3 is CSHGAGETQYF. The CDR3 DNA reads TGCAGTCACGGGGCGGGAGAGACCCAGTACTTC.

This chain connects TRBV7-8 to TRBJ2-3; D is possibly TRBD2 (5 bases). Trimming removed 5 bases from V and 5 bases from J, with 11 bases in between. This CDR3 spans 13 amino acids. In germline, CDR1 is SGHVS, CDR2 FQNEAQ. CDR3 bases: TGTGCCAGCAGCCAGCGGAACAGAGATACGCAGTATTTT. Protein: CASSQRNRDTQYF.

The chain links TRBV19 to TRBJ2-6; D not resolved. CDR3 length: 15 amino acids. The germline V and J ends were trimmed by 5 bases and 0 bases, with 8 bases remaining between them. Germline loops: CDR1 LNHDA, CDR2 SQIVND (reference sequence). The CDR3 nucleotides are TGTGCCAGTAGTTTAAAGTTCTCTGGGGCCAACGTCCTGACTTTC. Encoded protein: CASSLKFSGANVLTF. Filled out from reference TRBV19 and TRBJ2-6, the complete variable domain reads DGGITQSPKYLFRKEGQNVTLSCEQNLNHDAMYWYRQDPGQGLRLIYYSQIVNDFQKGDIAEGYSVSREKKESFPLTVTSAQKNPTAFYLCASSLKFSGANVLTFGAGSRLTVL.

The chain recombines TRBV4-1 with TRBJ2-2; 7 nucleotides agree with TRBD2. The CDR3 is 18 residues long. Looked up from germline, CDR1 is MGHRA and CDR2 is YSYEKL. V lost 0 bases, J lost 0 bases, and 7 bases stayed unmatched. The CDR3 DNA follows: TGCGCCAGCAGCCAAGAGACTAGCTCGGCAACGAACACCGGGGAGCTGTTTTTT. It codes for CASSQETSSATNTGELFF.

This clone appeared a single time. CDR3 region: CASSSSSYEQYF. As DNA, the CDR3 is TGTGCCAGCAGCTCTAGCTCCTACGAGCAGTACTTC. The chain recombines TRBV28 with TRBJ2-5; no definite D call. The J call may be in error: the DNA end matches TRBJ2-7 better. The germline gives CDR1 MDHEN, CDR2 SYDVKM. The CDR3 loop spans 12 amino acids.

This clone was picked up one time. CDR3 amino acids: CASSVGSGRTRDEQFF. As DNA, the CDR3 is TGTGCCAGCAGCGTAGGATCCGGGAGGACCCGCGATGAGCAGTTCTTC. The rearrangement joins TRBV9 to TRBJ2-1, with 7 bases aligning to TRBD2. The CDR3 is 16 residues long. V gave up 0 bases and J gave up 8 bases; unmatched junction bases: 11. Germline CDR1 is SGDLS and CDR2 is YYNGEE.

The rearrangement links TRBV18 to TRBJ1-4; possible D gene TRBD1, 6 bases. V lost 4 bases, J lost 7 bases, and 16 bases lay in between. The CDR3 is made up of 15 amino acids. Germline V CDR1 and CDR2: KGHSH, LQKENI. Here the CDR3 reads CASSQQQGTIEKLFF. DNA for the CDR3: TGTGCCAGCTCACAACAACAGGGAACAATTGAAAAACTGTTTTTT. The entire variable domain, with the rest obtained from reference TRBV18 and TRBJ1-4, is as follows: NAGVMQNPRHLVRRRGQEARLRCSPMKGHSHVYWYRQLPEEGLKFMVYLQKENIIDESGMPKERFSAEFPKEGPSILRIQQVVRGDSAAYFCASSQQQGTIEKLFFGSGTQLSVL.

CDR3 loop: CAWSVVARGNSPLHF. The CDR3 region has the DNA TGTGCCTGGAGTGTAGTGGCCAGGGGGAATTCACCCCTCCACTTT. The chain links TRBV30 to TRBJ1-6; TRBD1 aligns across 7 bases. The ends lost 0 bases at V and 7 bases at J; junction bases unmatched: 6. This CDR3 comprises 15 residues. Per germline, CDR1 GTSNPN and CDR2 SVGIG (reference sequence).

This clone was seen just once. The J gene is TRBJ1-2, the V gene TRBV7-2, with 9 bases identical to TRBD1. CDR3 length equals 14 residues. CDR1 is SGHTA and CDR2 is FQGNSA in the germline V gene. V lost 4 bases to trimming and J lost 6 bases; unmatched junction nucleotides: 6. The CDR3 region is CASSYGTGLDGYTF. Here the CDR3 DNA reads TGTGCCAGCAGCTATGGGACAGGGTTGGATGGCTACACCTTC.